This T cell receptor beta chain was identified in a study of blood T cell repertoires in COVID-19. Across the study: Some COVID-19 samples were acute and others convalescent; all came from the United States, Italy and Spain. Sample material is recorded as cDNA or gDNA derived from T cells, B-cell-depleted T cells, or PBMCs.

Per the original data handling: Using reference gene primer amplification, nucleated cell counts were estimated. Profiled with immunoSEQ multiplex PCR; TCRdb holds only in-frame clones, not every one. The V and J calls and clone size were taken over from that table, and D and trimming were inferred from the DNA. This repertoire shows about 29,000 clones, roughly nine tenths found once; its top ten account for 15% to 20%. Per the germline V gene, CDR1 is SGHKS and CDR2 is YYEKEE (reference sequence). The CDR3 is 16 amino acids. Losses at the gene ends were 6 bases for V and 4 bases for J; bases not matched to a gene: 12.

The rearrangement uses TRBV5-5 and TRBJ2-2; TRBD2 aligns across 7 bases. The material sequenced was peripheral blood. This clonotype was sampled from an older man with acute or convalescent COVID-19. In DNA, the CDR3 is TGTGCCAGCACCCTCCCCCGGGGGGTGAGCACCGGGGAGCTGTTTTTT. It yields the protein CASTLPRGVSTGELFF.